The 18 T cell receptor beta chains below come from one sample, sequenced in a study of response to subunit inactivated influenza vaccine (dated by TCRdb to 2017 to 2018). The library was made by RT-PCR. Reads for this sample came from an Illumina HiSeq 2500. TCRdb took the public reads, trimmed them with fastp at Q25, ran MiXCR for clone calling and kept in-frame beta chains. Each CDR3 protein appears once, grouped with its most common genes and DNA. The sample includes 700,000 to 900,000 distinct CDR3 sequences, with about 20% observed a single time. Of the sample, about 9.4% falls within the top ten clones. The specimen comprised PBMCs from blood, sampled less than 6 days after vaccination. These receptors were taken from a middle-aged man who received an inactivated influenza vaccine. Donor details come from another sample of the same person, matched by shared clones.

In this sample, this clonotype turned up many times. This chain joins TRBV7-2 and TRBJ2-3, with D perhaps being TRBD1 or TRBD2 (6 bases each). The V and J ends lost 6 bases and 5 bases respectively, with 15 bases between them. The CDR3 is made up of 14 amino acids. Germline CDR1 reads SGHTA; CDR2 reads FQGNSA. CDR3 residues: CASRRGGLGDTQYF. CDR3 DNA sequence: TGTGCCAGCAGACGAGGGGGGCTGGGAGATACGCAGTATTTT.

The rearrangement links TRBV5-1 to TRBJ2-1; 11 nucleotides agree with TRBD1. Germline V lookup: CDR1 SGHRS, CDR2 YFSETQ. The CDR3 totals 17 residues. V lost 4 bases, J lost 7 bases, and 13 bases stayed unmatched. The DNA for the CDR3 is TGCGCCAGCAGCCCATGGACAGGGGGCCACGTACCAAATGAGCAGTTCTTC. This translates into CASSPWTGGHVPNEQFF.

The V gene is TRBV7-8, the J gene TRBJ1-4, with a weak D call TRBD1 (6 bases). The CDR3 is made up of 16 amino acids. V lost 5 bases to trimming and J lost 0 bases, with 13 bases between them. The germline gives CDR1 SGHVS, CDR2 FQNEAQ. The CDR3 reads CASSLDRLATNEKLFF. DNA for the CDR3: TGTGCCAGCAGCCTGGACAGACTGGCAACTAATGAAAAACTGTTTTTT.

The V gene is TRBV24-1, the J gene TRBJ2-7; D may be TRBD1 (8 bases). Trimming cost V 5 bases and J 6 bases, with 22 bases left between them. The CDR3 consists of 16 residues. Germline CDR1 is KGHDR and CDR2 is SFDVKD. CDR3 amino acids: CATSAHSGGQVGEQYF. The CDR3 bases are TGTGCCACCAGTGCCCATTCGGGGGGACAGGTAGGCGAGCAGTACTTC.

The rearrangement links TRBV6-5 to TRBJ2-5, with TRBD1 matching over 9 bases. Germline V gene lookup returns CDR1 MNHEY and CDR2 SVGAGI. The CDR3 totals 14 residues. V was pared by 1 base and J by 4 bases, with 1 base of the junction left unmatched. The CDR3 sequence: CASSYYRGPETQYF. DNA for the CDR3: TGTGCCAGCAGTTACTACAGGGGGCCAGAGACCCAGTACTTC.

This clonotype was picked up a small number of times. The genes are TRBV12-3 or TRBV12-4 and TRBJ2-7, with 12 bases identical to TRBD2. The CDR3 spans 16 residues. J gave up 3 bases and V 6 bases, and 9 bases lay outside the gene matches. The CDR3 loop is CASSPLGLAGLYEQYF. CDR3 nucleotides: TGTGCCAGCAGCCCCCTCGGACTAGCGGGGCTCTACGAGCAGTACTTC.

The gene calls are TRBV6-1 and TRBJ2-1, with TRBD2 as a possible D gene (6 bases). The ends were cut back, 7 bases at V and 15 bases at J, with 19 bases in the middle. Germline CDR1 and CDR2: MNHNS and SASEGT. The CDR3 is made up of 12 amino acids. The CDR3 DNA reads TGTGCCAGCAACCCGGGGGAAGGGTCCAGGTTCTTC. Translated: CASNPGEGSRFF.

Only a few counts were recorded for this clonotype. V gene TRBV24-1 combines with J gene TRBJ2-1; D uncertain. Germline V gene data show CDR1 as KGHDR and CDR2 as SFDVKD. The CDR3 consists of 17 residues. V lost 2 bases and J 9 bases, leaving 22 bases between the germline ends. The CDR3 sequence is CATSDSGVAADLAEQFF. In nucleotides, the CDR3 is TGTGCCACCAGTGATTCCGGTGTTGCAGCTGATTTGGCTGAGCAGTTCTTC.

This clonotype was detected a few times. One junction end does not reproduce the germline sequence, and a read error may be involved. J is TRBJ2-3 and V is TRBV4-1, with 8 positions matching TRBD2. The CDR3 has 17 amino acids. Germline CDR1 is MGHRA and CDR2 is YSYEKL. In DNA, the CDR3 is TGCGCCAGCAGCCAAGACCCGCAGCGGGGGAGCATAGATACGCAGTATTTT. This gives the protein CASSQDPQRGSIDTQYF.

This clonotype turned up a few times. CDR3 nucleotide sequence: TGTGCCAGCAGTTACGGGCCAGGGGCGGAGAAGACCGGGGAGCTGTTTTTT. Its protein product is CASSYGPGAEKTGELFF. The V call is TRBV6-2 or TRBV6-3, the J call TRBJ2-2; D may be TRBD1 (6 bases). CDR3 length: 17 residues. Germline V gene data show CDR1 as MNHEY and CDR2 as SVGEGT. The V end was cut by 2 bases, the J end by 5 bases, with 18 bases between.

The chain is built from TRBV9 and TRBJ2-7; TRBD1 matches 8 bases. This CDR3 comprises 15 residues. The germline V gene encodes CDR1 SGDLS and CDR2 YYNGEE. Trimming cost V 3 bases and J 5 bases; bases outside gene matches: 10. The CDR3, as DNA: TGTGCCAGCAGCGGACCCGGGACAGGTGGGCACGAGCAGTACTTC. Translated: CASSGPGTGGHEQYF.

The CDR3 nucleotides are TGTGCCTGGGCCCCGGCGTACAATGAGCAGTTCTTC. Encoded protein: CAWAPAYNEQFF. The chain has TRBV30 and TRBJ2-1; unclear D gene. The length of the CDR3 is 12 residues. Trimming stripped 5 bases from V and 4 bases from J, with 9 bases between. Germline V lookup: CDR1 GTSNPN, CDR2 SVGIG (reference sequence).

This clonotype turned up a few times. This sequence joins TRBV6-1 and TRBJ2-7, with a weak D call TRBD1 (6 bases). The V end lost 3 bases, the J end lost 4 bases, and 16 bases lay between the germline ends. The V gene's germline CDR1 is MNHNS and CDR2 SASEGT. There are 15 residues in the CDR3. Written as DNA, the CDR3 is TGTGCCAGCAGTGAGGAAGACAGGCGTGAATACGAGCAGTACTTC. Translated, it gives CASSEEDRREYEQYF.

The V gene is TRBV12-3 or TRBV12-4, the J gene TRBJ2-2; D is ambiguous. The V end lost 2 bases, the J end lost 6 bases, and 13 bases lay between the germline ends. The CDR3 loop spans 15 amino acids. CDR3 DNA: TGTGCCAGCAGTTTATCGAGACGCCCCCCCGGGGAGCTGTTTTTT. Amino acids: CASSLSRRPPGELFF.

In this sample, this clonotype turned up a few times. Without the conserved terminal phenylalanine or tryptophan, this CDR3 likely stems from a read error. The DNA is omitted, as the CDR3 cannot be located on it reliably, and the CDR3 follows TCRdb's listing. V gene TRBV7-2 combines with J gene TRBJ1-2; the table's D call, TRBD1, has no DNA check behind it. The CDR3 spans 12 amino acids, including both terminal residues. Looked up from germline, CDR1 is SGHTA and CDR2 is FQGNSA. The CDR3 reads CASSLELGQPFI.

This chain links TRBV5-1 with TRBJ2-1; TRBD1 matches at 9 bases. CDR1 and CDR2 from the germline V gene are SGHRS and YFSETQ. V dropped 4 bases and J dropped 7; count of bases not matched to a gene: 9. This CDR3 has 15 residues. CDR3 loop: CASSDRDRALNEQFF. The CDR3 nucleotides read TGCGCCAGCAGCGACCGGGACAGGGCCCTGAATGAGCAGTTCTTC. Full variable domain (missing parts from reference TRBV5-1 and TRBJ2-1): KAGVTQTPRYLIKTRGQQVTLSCSPISGHRSVSWYQQTPGQGLQFLFEYFSETQRNKGNFPGRFSGRQFSNSRSEMNVSTLELGDSALYLCASSDRDRALNEQFFGPGTRLTVL.

This chain joins TRBV25-1 and TRBJ2-1; TRBD2 matches at 11 bases. The V and J ends lost 8 bases and 0 bases, in that order; junction bases with no gene match: 9. The V gene's germline CDR1 is MGHDK and CDR2 SYGVNS. The CDR3 extends over 17 amino acids. The CDR3 sequence: CASSGLAVLYSYNEQFF. The CDR3 bases are TGTGCCAGCTCGGGACTAGCGGTCCTTTACTCCTACAATGAGCAGTTCTTC. The variable domain in full, with the rest retrieved from reference TRBV25-1 and TRBJ2-1, is EADIYQTPRYLVIGTGKKITLECSQTMGHDKMYWYQQDPGMELHLIHYSYGVNSTEKGDLSSESTVSRIRTEHFPLTLESARPSHTSQYLCASSGLAVLYSYNEQFFGPGTRLTVL.

The chain employs TRBV20-1 and TRBJ2-3; tentative D call: TRBD1 (5 bases). Looked up from germline, CDR1 is DFQATT and CDR2 is SNEGSKA (reference sequence). The V end lost 1 base, the J end lost 4 bases, and 15 bases lay between the germline ends. This CDR3 is 15 amino acids long. The CDR3 spells CSARAGRDGPDTQYF. The CDR3 region has the DNA TGCAGTGCTAGAGCTGGCAGGGATGGGCCAGATACGCAGTATTTT.